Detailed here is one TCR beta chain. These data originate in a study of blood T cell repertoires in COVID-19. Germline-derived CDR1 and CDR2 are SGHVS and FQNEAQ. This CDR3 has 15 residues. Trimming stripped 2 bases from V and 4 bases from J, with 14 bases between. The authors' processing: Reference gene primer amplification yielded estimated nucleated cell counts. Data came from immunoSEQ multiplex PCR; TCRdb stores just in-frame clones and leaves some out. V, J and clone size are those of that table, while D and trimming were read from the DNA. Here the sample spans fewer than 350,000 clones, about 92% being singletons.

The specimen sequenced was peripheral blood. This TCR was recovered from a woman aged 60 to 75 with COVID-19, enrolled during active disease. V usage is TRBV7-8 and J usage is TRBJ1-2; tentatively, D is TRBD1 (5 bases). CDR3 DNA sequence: TGTGCCAGCAGCTTACAAGCAGGGACTGCCTATGGCTACACCTTC. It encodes CASSLQAGTAYGYTF.